The 22 T cell receptor beta chains below were found in one sample sequenced in a study of T cell responses to AZD1222 COVID-19 vaccine. The assay was immunoSEQ multiplex PCR, and TCRdb's table has in-frame clones only and misses some. The table records 110,000 to 150,000 clones, just over 90% of them present only once. The sample consisted of peripheral blood, taken on day 0 of AZD1222 vaccination. These receptors all come from an adult in good health.

This CDR3 is CASSQERIRGTGSNTIYF. The DNA of the CDR3 is TGCGCCAGCAGCCAAGAACGGATTAGGGGGACAGGGTCAAACACCATATATTTT. This rearrangement joins TRBV4-3 to TRBJ1-3; 9 positions agree with TRBD1. The germline V gene has CDR1 LGHNA and CDR2 YSLEER. V dropped 0 bases and J dropped 6; count of bases not matched to a gene: 12. CDR3 length equals 18 residues.

Regarding this clone: A read error may be the cause here, since a much bigger clone is one base away. V is TRBV11-2 and J is TRBJ1-6; D is unclear. Trimming removed 0 bases at V and 8 bases at J, with 14 bases between. The CDR3 sequence is 16 residues long. CDR1 and CDR2 (germline): SGHAT, FQNNGV. The CDR3 coding sequence is TGTGCCAGCAGCTTAGATGACGTAGGGCGAGATTCACCCCTCCACTTT. Its protein product is CASSLDDVGRDSPLHF.

J is TRBJ2-7 and V is TRBV7-2; perhaps TRBD1 as D (6 bases). From germline, CDR1 is SGHTA and CDR2 FQGNSA. The length of the CDR3 is 15 residues. With 5 bases removed from V and 2 bases from J, the gap between germline ends came to 16 bases. The CDR3 DNA reads as TGTGCCAGCAGCCCAGGGGCAGGGCTGGCCTACGAGCAGTACTTC. It yields the protein CASSPGAGLAYEQYF.

This clone turned up a few times. This chain links TRBV18 with TRBJ2-7, with D possibly being TRBD1 (6 bases). Germline assignment: CDR1 KGHSH and CDR2 LQKENI. The CDR3 is 15 residues long. V was pared by 1 base and J by 3 bases, with 13 bases between. The DNA of the CDR3 is TGTGCCAGCTCACCACGGGGGCAAGTTGGCTACGAGCAGTACTTC. It encodes CASSPRGQVGYEQYF.

The sample holds a few counts of this clone. The genes are TRBV13 and TRBJ1-5, with TRBD1 as a possible D gene (5 bases). V was clipped by 0 bases and J by 2 bases, with 17 bases between them. CDR1 and CDR2 from the germline V gene are PRHDT and FYEKMQ (reference sequence). The CDR3 runs 18 residues. The CDR3 nucleotides are TGTGCCAGCAGCTTAGGACAGGCAGGGTCATTTGGCAATCAGCCCCAGCATTTT. It specifies CASSLGQAGSFGNQPQHF.

The chain combines TRBV7-9 with TRBJ1-2; the match to TRBD1 covers 7 bases. The CDR3 has 15 residues. Germline V gives CDR1 SEHNR, CDR2 FQNEAQ (reference sequence). With V trimmed by 5 bases and J by 4 bases, 10 bases remained unmatched. CDR3 loop: CASSHQEGAPYGYTF. The CDR3 coding sequence is TGTGCCAGCAGCCATCAGGAGGGGGCCCCCTATGGCTACACCTTC.

CDR3 DNA: TGTGCCAGCAGCTTAGGACAGAAGAACACTGAAGCTTTCTTT. Translating gives CASSLGQKNTEAFF. This chain connects TRBV7-8 to TRBJ1-1; D may be TRBD1 (5 bases). The V gene lost 1 base and the J gene lost 1 base, with 7 bases spanning the gap. This CDR3 region has 14 residues. CDR1 is SGHVS, CDR2 FQNEAQ, per germline.

The gene calls are TRBV7-2 and TRBJ2-7; perhaps TRBD2 as D (7 bases). The germline V gene has CDR1 SGHTA and CDR2 FQGNSA. The CDR3 contains 15 residues. Trimming took 5 bases from V and 1 from J, leaving 15 bases between them. CDR3 protein: CASSLRGGISYEQYF. The CDR3 region has the DNA TGTGCCAGCAGCCTGAGGGGGGGAATTTCCTACGAGCAGTACTTC.

The chain combines TRBV3-1 (or the pseudogene TRBV3-2) with TRBJ2-5; D remains unclear. Germline V gene data show CDR1 as LGHDT and CDR2 as YNNKEL (reference sequence). Trimming took off 0 bases at V and 4 bases at J, with 15 bases between the two ends. This CDR3 is built from 16 residues. The CDR3 DNA reads TGTGCCAGCAGCCAAGAGTGGCCGGTGGGCGCAGAGACCCAGTACTTC. This translates into CASSQEWPVGAETQYF.

This sequence joins TRBV24-1 and TRBJ1-1; D call uncertain. The CDR3 covers 15 residues. In germline, CDR1 is KGHDR, CDR2 SFDVKD. Trimming took off 3 bases at V and 2 bases at J, with 12 bases between the two ends. This chain's CDR3 is CATSDPRHPNTEAFF. The DNA for the CDR3 is TGTGCCACCAGTGATCCCAGGCACCCCAACACTGAAGCTTTCTTT.

The rearrangement uses TRBV28 and TRBJ1-3; D gene unclear. Trimming took 4 bases from V and 4 from J, leaving 14 bases between them. This CDR3 spans 15 amino acids. The germline CDR1 and CDR2 sequences are MDHEN and SYDVKM. CDR3 bases: TGTGCCAGCAGTTCTTCTAGGCCCCTAGGAAACACCATATATTTT. This translates into CASSSSRPLGNTIYF.

This rearrangement joins TRBV2 to TRBJ2-5; the D call may be TRBD1 or TRBD2 (6 bases each). The germline V gene has CDR1 SNHLY and CDR2 FYNNEI. V was shortened by 4 bases and J by 1 base, with 13 bases between the two germline ends. The CDR3 has 15 residues. The CDR3, as DNA: TGTGCCAGCAGTGGTCCTCGGGGGCTCCAAGAGACCCAGTACTTC. It specifies CASSGPRGLQETQYF.

This rearrangement joins TRBV27 to TRBJ1-2; tentative D call: TRBD1 (5 bases). The CDR3 spans 17 residues. The germline V and J ends were trimmed by 5 bases and 4 bases, with 23 bases remaining between them. Germline V gene sequence: CDR1 MNHEY, CDR2 SMNVEV (reference sequence). The CDR3 DNA reads as TGTGCCAGCAGTCCTGCCCATCGACGGGGGTTGTTCTATGGCTACACCTTC. Translating gives CASSPAHRRGLFYGYTF.

The CDR3 nucleotides read TGTGCCAGCAGTACCGGACTAGCGGGGGGGCGGACCCAGTACTTC. Its translation: CASSTGLAGGRTQYF. The chain recombines TRBV27 with TRBJ2-5; 15 bases are shared with TRBD2. The CDR3 loop spans 15 amino acids. Losses at the gene ends were 5 bases for V and 7 bases for J; bases not matched to a gene: 5. The germline V gene has CDR1 MNHEY and CDR2 SMNVEV (reference sequence).

The chain carries TRBV6-6 and TRBJ1-5; 7 nucleotides line up with TRBD1. The CDR3 loop spans 13 amino acids. Germline values: CDR1 MNHNY, CDR2 SVGAGI (reference sequence). The V and J ends lost 6 bases and 7 bases, in that order; junction bases with no gene match: 6. The CDR3 DNA reads as TGTGCCAGCAGCTTGACAGGGACGCAGCCCCAGCATTTT. This gives the protein CASSLTGTQPQHF.

V is TRBV4-1 and J is TRBJ1-4; perhaps TRBD1 as D (6 bases). The V gene's germline CDR1 is MGHRA and CDR2 YSYEKL. The CDR3 is 19 residues long. V lost 4 bases, J lost 1 base, and 22 bases lay in between. The CDR3 loop is CASSPKGGGRGETNEKLFF. CDR3 DNA sequence: TGCGCCAGCAGCCCCAAAGGGGGGGGGCGAGGCGAAACTAATGAAAAACTGTTTTTT.

The rearrangement uses TRBV5-1 and TRBJ1-2; tentative D call: TRBD1 (5 bases). The germline V and J ends were trimmed by 5 bases and 6 bases, with 14 bases remaining between them. The CDR3 runs 13 residues. Germline lookup yields CDR1 SGHRS and CDR2 YFSETQ. The chain's CDR3 is CASSSNQGNGYTF. CDR3 nucleotide sequence: TGCGCCAGCAGTTCGAACCAGGGAAATGGCTACACCTTC.

This chain uses TRBV6-1 with TRBJ1-5, with 7 bases lining up with TRBD1. CDR1 and CDR2 (germline): MNHNS, SASEGT. The ends lost 3 bases at V and 1 base at J; junction bases unmatched: 9. There are 17 residues in the CDR3. The CDR3 DNA is TGTGCCAGCAGTGATACCGGGACAGCCATAAGCAATCAGCCCCAGCATTTT. It specifies CASSDTGTAISNQPQHF.

The CDR3 is CASSVRGGQETQYF. The CDR3 DNA is TGTGCCAGTAGTGTCCGTGGGGGGCAAGAGACCCAGTACTTC. V usage is TRBV19 and J usage is TRBJ2-5, with a weak D call TRBD2 (6 bases). The CDR3 covers 14 residues. Germline V gene sequence: CDR1 LNHDA, CDR2 SQIVND (reference sequence). The germline V and J ends were trimmed by 5 bases and 2 bases, with 12 bases remaining between them.

The V call is TRBV9, the J call TRBJ1-4, with D possibly being TRBD1 (5 bases). The CDR3 length is 15 residues. Per the germline V gene, CDR1 is SGDLS and CDR2 is YYNGEE. V dropped 0 bases and J dropped 7 bases, with 13 bases sitting between them. The CDR3 DNA reads as TGTGCCAGCAGCGTAGCTGGTGTGGGGGGTGAAAAACTGTTTTTT. Translation: CASSVAGVGGEKLFF. The whole variable domain, filled in from reference TRBV9 and TRBJ1-4, reads DSGVTQTPKHLITATGQRVTLRCSPRSGDLSVYWYQQSLDQGLQFLIQYYNGEERAKGNILERFSAQQFPDLHSELNLSSLELGDSALYFCASSVAGVGGEKLFFGSGTQLSVL.

The chain has TRBV5-1 and TRBJ2-3, with 7 positions matching TRBD1. Germline V CDR1 and CDR2: SGHRS, YFSETQ. The CDR3 extends over 16 amino acids. V shed 2 bases, J shed 5 bases, and the junction held 11 bases outside the gene matches. CDR3 bases: TGCGCCAGCAGCTTCCTTTACAGGGGCGTACAAGATACGCAGTATTTT. Amino acid sequence: CASSFLYRGVQDTQYF.

The rearrangement links TRBV5-1 to TRBJ1-4; TRBD1 matches at 7 bases. J was trimmed by 6 bases and V by 4 bases; bases with no gene match: 9. This CDR3 has 15 amino acids. Germline-derived CDR1 and CDR2 are SGHRS and YFSETQ. DNA for the CDR3: TGCGCCAGCAGCCCAACGACAGGGTCGGATGAAAAACTGTTTTTT. It is translated as CASSPTTGSDEKLFF.